The 30 T cell receptor beta chains presented below share a single source sample, sequenced in a study of shared clonotypes between healthy human individuals. Terminally differentiated effector memory CD45RA+ cells were excluded from the naive CD8 cells, which were CD45RO-negative and positively selected for CCR7. This table comes from immunoSEQ multiplex PCR, and its TCRdb copy is limited to in-frame clones, with some not included. The sample includes approximately 1.9 million clones, roughly 95% of them seen just once. The specimen sequenced was naive CD8+ T cells from PBMCs. The receptor source for this set is a man aged 18 to 29 in good health. Some clones in this sample may be carry-over from other donors' samples.

This sequence joins TRBV10-2 and TRBJ2-7, with D possibly being TRBD2 (6 bases). CDR1 is WSHSY and CDR2 is SAAADI in the germline V gene. The CDR3 contains 15 residues. V lost 7 bases to trimming and J lost 3 bases, with 19 bases between them. This CDR3 reads CASTDPGVSSYEQYF. CDR3 bases: TGCGCCAGCACCGACCCGGGGGTATCGAGCTACGAGCAGTACTTC.

The rearrangement links TRBV28 to TRBJ2-5, with D perhaps TRBD1 (6 bases). CDR1 is MDHEN and CDR2 is SYDVKM in the germline V gene. The length of the CDR3 is 16 residues. V dropped 7 bases and J dropped 1 base, with 19 bases sitting between them. CDR3 residues: CASTHGDTIIQETQYF. DNA for the CDR3: TGTGCCAGCACTCACGGGGACACAATCATCCAAGAGACCCAGTACTTC.

Regarding this clone: This same CDR3 is encoded by further DNA sequences in the sample. Here the CDR3 DNA reads TGTGCCAGCAGCTTAGCCGGTCTTGGGGAGCAGTACTTC. Amino acids: CASSLAGLGEQYF. This chain uses TRBV7-9 with TRBJ2-7; D remains unclear. There are 13 residues in the CDR3. V lost 0 bases and J 7 bases, leaving 10 bases between the germline ends. Germline CDR1 SEHNR, CDR2 FQNEAQ (reference sequence).

This chain connects TRBV4-1 to TRBJ2-7; 10 nucleotides line up with TRBD2. Per the germline V gene, CDR1 is MGHRA and CDR2 is YSYEKL. With 4 bases clipped from V and 6 bases from J, the junction kept 15 bases outside the gene matches. This CDR3 region has 17 residues. The CDR3 protein is CASSPSSQGLAGVEQYF. In DNA form, the CDR3 reads TGCGCCAGCAGCCCTTCCTCCCAGGGGCTAGCGGGAGTCGAGCAGTACTTC.

This clone was seen a single time. This chain connects TRBV23-1 to TRBJ1-2; 8 bases match TRBD1. TRBV23-1 is an open reading frame, and its role is uncertain. The CDR3 extends over 18 amino acids. The V and J ends lost 8 bases and 5 bases, in that order; junction bases with no gene match: 22. CDR3: CASPYNRDRSPRRYGYTF. CDR3 in DNA: TGCGCCAGCCCATACAACCGGGACAGGTCTCCAAGAAGGTATGGCTACACCTTC.

CDR3 sequence (DNA): TGTGCCAGCAGTCCCCCTCTAGGGAGGGCCAACGTCCTGACTTTC. Protein: CASSPPLGRANVLTF. The chain links TRBV5-4 to TRBJ2-6; D is undetermined. Germline V gene lookup returns CDR1 SGHNT and CDR2 YYREEE (reference sequence). This CDR3 is 15 amino acids long. V lost 5 bases and J 5 bases, leaving 14 bases between the germline ends.

Points on this clone: The same CDR3 can be traced to other DNA sequences in this sample. The chain uses TRBV4-1 and TRBJ2-7; D ambiguous. V lost 0 bases to trimming and J lost 1 base, with 7 bases between them. Germline loops: CDR1 MGHRA, CDR2 YSYEKL. The CDR3 spans 14 residues. The CDR3 DNA sequence: TGCGCCAGCAGCCAAGACCTTAGATCCTACGAGCAGTACTTC. Translating it yields CASSQDLRSYEQYF.

The chain couples TRBV5-5 to TRBJ1-1, with D possibly TRBD1 on 5 matching bases. From germline, CDR1 is SGHKS and CDR2 YYEKEE (reference sequence). V was pared by 1 base and J by 5 bases, with 9 bases between. This CDR3 comprises 13 residues. CDR3 coding DNA: TGTGCCAGCAGCTTGATGAGGGGTACTGAAGCTTTCTTT. As protein: CASSLMRGTEAFF.

The chain links TRBV11-1 to TRBJ2-7; TRBD1 is a possible D gene (6 bases). The V gene's germline CDR1 is SGHAT and CDR2 FQDESV (reference sequence). V was trimmed by 5 bases and J by 2 bases, leaving 16 bases between them. This CDR3 has 15 residues. The CDR3 loop reads CASSPGRQAPYEQYF. The CDR3 nucleotides read TGTGCCAGCAGCCCCGGTAGACAGGCCCCCTACGAGCAGTACTTC.

This clone showed up just once. The chain recombines TRBV11-2 with TRBJ1-1; a possible D gene is TRBD1 (5 bases). V lost 5 bases and J lost 0, with 10 bases in between. Germline-derived CDR1 and CDR2 are SGHAT and FQNNGV. The CDR3 extends over 14 amino acids. As DNA, the CDR3 is TGTGCCAGCAGCAGTAGACAGATGAACACTGAAGCTTTCTTT. As protein: CASSSRQMNTEAFF.

This chain joins TRBV29-1 and TRBJ2-1; TRBD2 matches at 9 bases. The length of the CDR3 is 15 residues. Trimming took 5 bases from V and 10 from J; bases not matched to a gene: 15. Germline V gene data show CDR1 as SQVTM and CDR2 as ANQGSEA. CDR3 bases: TGCAGCGTTATTACAGCGGGAGGCGACCTCCGCGAGCAGTTCTTC. It specifies CSVITAGGDLREQFF.

The rearrangement uses TRBV25-1 and TRBJ2-3; TRBD2 matches at 13 bases. Germline CDR1 is MGHDK and CDR2 is SYGVNS. The junction had 4 bases not matched to a gene; V was cut back by 4 bases and J by 3 bases. The CDR3 loop spans 16 amino acids. The CDR3 DNA reads TGTGCCAGCAGTGCCCCACTAGCGGGAGGGACAGATACGCAGTATTTT. It encodes CASSAPLAGGTDTQYF.

The chain recombines TRBV9 with TRBJ2-2; D is ambiguous. This CDR3 is 18 amino acids long. Per the germline V gene, CDR1 is SGDLS and CDR2 is YYNGEE. V was shortened by 0 bases and J by 0 bases, with 15 bases between the two germline ends. In DNA, the CDR3 is TGTGCCAGCAGCGTAGGGGTTCTGTATGACGCGAACACCGGGGAGCTGTTTTTT. This gives the protein CASSVGVLYDANTGELFF.

The chain links TRBV27 to TRBJ2-7; 8 bases fit TRBD1. Trimming at V came to 3 bases and at J to 5 bases, leaving 6 bases not matched to a gene. The CDR3 length is 14 residues. Per germline, CDR1 MNHEY and CDR2 SMNVEV (reference sequence). This CDR3 reads CASSFRDRGDEQYF. CDR3 DNA sequence: TGTGCCAGCAGTTTTCGAGACAGGGGCGACGAGCAGTACTTC.

DNA for the CDR3: TGTGCCTGGAGTGTACTCGGGGGTGGGAGTTCACCCCTCCACTTT. This sequence encodes CAWSVLGGGSSPLHF. The rearrangement uses TRBV30 and TRBJ1-6; tentative D call: TRBD1 (5 bases). The length of the CDR3 is 15 residues. Germline-derived CDR1 and CDR2 are GTSNPN and SVGIG (reference sequence). Trimming took 0 bases from V and 9 from J, leaving 15 bases between them.

This chain joins TRBV6-6 and TRBJ2-5; D not resolved. V shed 4 bases and J shed 0 bases, with 12 bases lying between them. CDR3 length: 15 residues. Germline loops: CDR1 MNHNY, CDR2 SVGAGI (reference sequence). DNA of the CDR3: TGTGCCAGCAGTTTTAGACCTCAGTACCAAGAGACCCAGTACTTC. The encoded protein is CASSFRPQYQETQYF.

The chain recombines TRBV4-3 with TRBJ2-1; possibly TRBD1 for D (6 bases). The ends were cut back, 4 bases at V and 0 bases at J, with 16 bases in the middle. Germline V gene data show CDR1 as LGHNA and CDR2 as YSLEER. This CDR3 is 17 amino acids long. The CDR3 region has the DNA TGCGCCAGCAGCCTCGCCTCCGGACAGATCTCCTACAATGAGCAGTTCTTC. This translates into CASSLASGQISYNEQFF.

The chain employs TRBV9 and TRBJ2-1, with D perhaps matching TRBD1 or TRBD2 (5 bases each). The CDR3 spans 15 residues. Germline V CDR1 and CDR2: SGDLS, YYNGEE. The V gene lost 4 bases and the J gene lost 0 bases, with 11 bases spanning the gap. The CDR3 DNA follows: TGTGCCAGCAGCTCTGGGACCAGCTCCTACAATGAGCAGTTCTTC. It is translated as CASSSGTSSYNEQFF.

This chain connects TRBV5-1 to TRBJ1-1; D uncertain. CDR3 length: 13 residues. V dropped 5 bases and J dropped 0 bases, with 8 bases sitting between them. Germline assignment: CDR1 SGHRS and CDR2 YFSETQ. The CDR3 DNA reads TGCGCCAGCAGAGGACGGATGAACACTGAAGCTTTCTTT. As protein: CASRGRMNTEAFF.

This clone was seen a single time. V usage is TRBV7-9 and J usage is TRBJ2-7; no clear D. CDR3 length: 12 amino acids. Trimming shortened V by 2 bases and J by 5 bases, and 7 bases separated the two germline ends. Germline CDR1 and CDR2: SEHNR and FQNEAQ (reference sequence). The CDR3 DNA is TGTGCCAGCAGCTTATACTTGGACGAGCAGTACTTC. It specifies CASSLYLDEQYF.

Details on this clone: Different DNA sequences within this sample yield the same CDR3. The DNA for the CDR3 is TGTGCCAGCAGTTTTTCGGATCAGCCCCAGCATTTT. This gives the protein CASSFSDQPQHF. The J gene is TRBJ1-5, the V gene TRBV28; no definite D call. The V end lost 3 bases, the J end lost 5 bases, and 5 bases lay between the germline ends. The germline V gene encodes CDR1 MDHEN and CDR2 SYDVKM. The CDR3 runs to 12 residues.

This rearrangement joins TRBV27 to TRBJ1-4, with TRBD1 identical over 12 bases. From germline, CDR1 is MNHEY and CDR2 SMNVEV (reference sequence). The CDR3 has 16 amino acids. V dropped 6 bases and J dropped 8; count of bases not matched to a gene: 10. The chain's CDR3 is CASSLGQGAGEEKLFF. The CDR3 DNA reads as TGTGCCAGCAGCCTGGGACAGGGGGCAGGGGAAGAAAAACTGTTTTTT.

V is TRBV27 and J is TRBJ1-3; D possibly corresponds to TRBD1 (6 bases). CDR1 and CDR2 from the germline V gene are MNHEY and SMNVEV (reference sequence). The CDR3 contains 14 residues. V shed 5 bases and J shed 0 bases, with 8 bases lying between them. DNA of the CDR3: TGTGCCAGCAGTCGGGACATCTCTGGAAACACCATATATTTT. This codes for CASSRDISGNTIYF.

This clone was found a few times. V usage is TRBV6-1 and J usage is TRBJ1-1; D gene ambiguous. Germline lookup yields CDR1 MNHNS and CDR2 SASEGT. V gave up 3 bases and J gave up 4 bases, with 9 bases separating them. CDR3 length: 13 amino acids. The CDR3: CASSDFGVTEAFF. Here the CDR3 DNA reads TGTGCCAGCAGTGATTTTGGGGTCACTGAAGCTTTCTTT.

V and J are TRBV6-5 and TRBJ2-7, with TRBD1 identical over 9 bases. In germline, CDR1 is MNHEY, CDR2 SVGAGI. J was trimmed by 2 bases and V by 2 bases; bases with no gene match: 4. This CDR3 has 15 residues. CDR3 sequence: CASSYGQGSPYEQYF. The CDR3 nucleotides are TGTGCCAGCAGTTACGGACAGGGGTCCCCCTACGAGCAGTACTTC.

J is TRBJ2-1 and V is TRBV18; 14 bases match TRBD2. V dropped 4 bases and J dropped 3; count of bases not matched to a gene: 5. CDR1 is KGHSH and CDR2 is LQKENI in the germline V gene. The CDR3 is 17 residues long. The CDR3 DNA is TGTGCCAGCTCACGACCGGGACTAGCGGGAGTCTACAATGAGCAGTTCTTC. This encodes CASSRPGLAGVYNEQFF.

The V gene is TRBV9, the J gene TRBJ2-1; 7 bases align to TRBD2. J gave up 7 bases and V 4 bases, and 14 bases lay outside the gene matches. This CDR3 has 16 amino acids. Germline CDR1 reads SGDLS; CDR2 reads YYNGEE. CDR3 bases: TGTGCCAGCAGCCCCCTAGCGGAAACGACCGGGAATGAGCAGTTCTTC. Residues: CASSPLAETTGNEQFF.

In the case of this clone: The same CDR3 also results from other DNA sequences found in this sample. The V call is TRBV27, the J call TRBJ1-5, with TRBD1 as a possible D gene (6 bases). Looked up from germline, CDR1 is MNHEY and CDR2 is SMNVEV (reference sequence). The CDR3 runs 14 residues. Trimming stripped 1 base from V and 3 bases from J, with 7 bases between. CDR3 in amino acids: CASSLLGANQPQHF. CDR3 nucleotides: TGTGCCAGCAGTTTATTGGGGGCCAATCAGCCCCAGCATTTT.

The genes are TRBV5-8 and TRBJ2-7; perhaps TRBD1 as D (5 bases). CDR1 and CDR2 from the germline V gene are SGHTS and YDEGEE. The CDR3 consists of 14 residues. The V end lost 0 bases, the J end lost 0 bases, and 7 bases lay between the germline ends. This CDR3 is CASSLGGSSYEQYF. For the CDR3, the DNA is TGTGCCAGCAGCTTGGGGGGCAGCTCCTACGAGCAGTACTTC.

J is TRBJ1-5 and V is TRBV28, with 7 bases fitting TRBD1. The germline gives CDR1 MDHEN, CDR2 SYDVKM. The CDR3 has 16 residues. The V gene end was trimmed by 5 bases and the J gene end by 1 base; junction bases not matched to a gene: 8. CDR3 sequence reads: CASSLLTGVSNQPQHF. CDR3 DNA sequence: TGTGCCAGCAGTCTCCTTACAGGGGTGAGCAATCAGCCCCAGCATTTT.